This T cell receptor (beta chain) was sequenced during a study of cytomegalovirus exposure and HLA in healthy donors. Study-wide points: The authors later linked a missense DCLRE1C variant to TCR beta V- and J-gene trimming. Many donors shared some public TCRs, even though most TCR sequences were rare.

The PCR employed 60 Vbeta primers together with 13 Jbeta primers. Data came from immunoSEQ multiplex PCR; TCRdb stores just in-frame clones and leaves some out. The sample yields 150,000 to 200,000 clones, around three quarters seen once. Trimming removed 5 bases from V and 8 bases from J; junction bases left unmatched: 11. In germline, CDR1 is GTSNPN, CDR2 SVGIG (reference sequence). This CDR3 spans 15 amino acids. This clone was detected a few times. Its cognate antigen is unknown. The gene calls are TRBV30 and TRBJ2-1; TRBD2 matches at 11 bases. The sequence derives from a woman in her thirties or forties in good health and CMV-seronegative. The source material was PBMCs. CDR3 region: CAWGRASGRLDEQFF. The CDR3 DNA is TGTGCCTGGGGGAGGGCTAGCGGGAGGTTAGATGAGCAGTTCTTC.